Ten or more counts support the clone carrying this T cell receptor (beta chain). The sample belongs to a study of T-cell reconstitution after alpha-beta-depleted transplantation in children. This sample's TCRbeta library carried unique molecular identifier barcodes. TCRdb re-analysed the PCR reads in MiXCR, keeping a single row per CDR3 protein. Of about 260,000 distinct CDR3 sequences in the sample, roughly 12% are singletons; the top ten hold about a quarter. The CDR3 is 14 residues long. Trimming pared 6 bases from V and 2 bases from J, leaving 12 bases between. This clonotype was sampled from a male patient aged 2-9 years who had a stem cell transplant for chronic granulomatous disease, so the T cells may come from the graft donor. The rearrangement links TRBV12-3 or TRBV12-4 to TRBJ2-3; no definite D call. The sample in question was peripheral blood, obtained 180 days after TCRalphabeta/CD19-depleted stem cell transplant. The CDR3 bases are TGTGCCAGCAGAATCGAAAAAACCACAGATACGCAGTATTTT. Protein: CASRIEKTTDTQYF.